This T cell receptor (beta chain) was found in a study of regulatory T cells in long-lasting Graves disease. General study results and limits: Sampling was limited to peripheral blood rather than thyroid tissue.

The time point denotes: newly diagnosed GD, antithyroid drugs for less than 3 months. The TCR library was prepared using RNA isolated from PBMCs. This clonotype showed up just a few times. No antigen is known for it. Germline V CDR1 and CDR2: LGHDT, YNNKEL (reference sequence). Between the trimmed V and J ends, which lost 2 bases and 0 bases, there was a span of 8 bases. The CDR3 totals 15 residues. CDR3-region Arm-PCR and iRepertoire HTBI primers produced the TCR beta libraries. One entry per CDR3 protein, called by TCRdb with MiXCR from the multiplex PCR reads. This repertoire shows about 620,000 distinct CDR3 sequences, approximately 15% found once; its top ten account for about 20%. The same sample was also studied in work on T cells in Graves' hyperthyroidism and ophthalmopathy. This second study notes: The patients, who ranged from 18 to 65 in age, presented with newly diagnosed hyperthyroidism lasting under 2 months. Most thyroid clonotypes expanded above 0.001 were also detected in blood.

Sample: peripheral blood mononuclear cells (PBMCs), taken at new diagnosis, from a patient treated with antithyroid drugs. The clonotype was recovered from a woman aged 25 to 45 with Graves disease. This chain joins TRBV3-1 and TRBJ1-3; D remains ambiguous. CDR3 sequence: CASSQQTLSGNTIYF. CDR3 sequence (DNA): TGTGCCAGCAGCCAACAGACCCTCTCTGGAAACACCATATATTTT.